This T cell receptor beta chain was identified in a study of identical twins. TCRdb fed the 5' RACE reads into MiXCR, producing one record per CDR3 protein. The data contain around 1.7 million distinct CDR3 sequences, more than 30% of them singletons. This CDR3 spans 18 amino acids. Germline V gives CDR1 SGHRS, CDR2 YFSETQ. Trimming removed 3 bases from V and 0 bases from J; junction bases left unmatched: 10. V usage is TRBV5-1 and J usage is TRBJ2-3, with TRBD2 identical over 10 bases. The sequence was obtained from a newborn girl in good health. The sequenced sample was cord blood. In DNA, the CDR3 is TGCGCCAGCAGCTCGGGCTGGCTAGCGGGGGCCAGCACAGATACGCAGTATTTT. Translation: CASSSGWLAGASTDTQYF.